A single T cell receptor beta chain is shown here with its context. The data stem from a study of T cell changes during pregnancy in multiple sclerosis. Some clones are missing from TCRdb's copy, which holds only in-frame ones; the method was immunoSEQ multiplex PCR. The sample includes 25,000 to 30,000 clones, roughly 89% of them seen just once. Trimming pared 7 bases from V and 7 bases from J, leaving 9 bases between. The CDR3 totals 11 residues. Per the germline V gene, CDR1 is MNHNS and CDR2 is SASEGT. The specimen was CD4+ T cells from peripheral blood mononuclear cells, collected in the first trimester of pregnancy. The receptor comes from a female donor in good health, enrolled as a control in a pregnancy study. The chain carries TRBV6-1 and TRBJ2-3, with D perhaps matching TRBD1 (6 bases). This CDR3 is CASKGTNTQYF. The CDR3 bases are TGTGCCAGCAAGGGGACAAATACGCAGTATTTT.